These 20 T cell receptor beta chains share one sample of origin, sequenced in a study of shared T cell receptors in the human thymus. Data came from immunoSEQ multiplex PCR; TCRdb stores just in-frame clones and leaves some out. The sample includes roughly 410,000 clones, approximately 95% of them seen just once. Material for sequencing was thymocytes. The receptors derive from a human donor.

This chain joins TRBV27 and TRBJ1-5; no clear D. From germline, CDR1 is MNHEY and CDR2 SMNVEV (reference sequence). CDR3 length: 15 amino acids. Trimming cost V 5 bases and J 3 bases, with 14 bases left between them. The CDR3 protein is CASSRLGGFNQPQHF. The CDR3 bases are TGTGCCAGCAGTCGTCTTGGAGGGTTCAATCAGCCCCAGCATTTT.

V gene TRBV7-2 combines with J gene TRBJ1-5; D might be TRBD1 (5 bases). Germline CDR1 and CDR2: SGHTA and FQGNSA. V lost 9 bases, J lost 0 bases, and 12 bases lay in between. The CDR3 is made up of 14 amino acids. CDR3 region: CASPRGNSNQPQHF. DNA of the CDR3: TGTGCCAGTCCCCGGGGGAATAGCAATCAGCCCCAGCATTTT.

The chain has TRBV28 and TRBJ2-7; D call uncertain. V lost 6 bases, J lost 6 bases, and 18 bases lay in between. This CDR3 has 14 residues. Per the germline V gene, CDR1 is MDHEN and CDR2 is SYDVKM. For the CDR3, the DNA is TGTGCCAGCAGGCTACGGATAGGCACTGGCGAGCAGTACTTC. Protein: CASRLRIGTGEQYF. Supplemented by reference TRBV28 and TRBJ2-7, the full variable domain reads DVKVTQSSRYLVKRTGEKVFLECVQDMDHENMFWYRQDPGLGLRLIYFSYDVKMKEKGDIPEGYSVSREKKERFSLILESASTNQTSMYLCASRLRIGTGEQYFGPGTRLTVT.

The rearrangement uses TRBV7-9 and TRBJ2-7, with 10 positions matching TRBD1. Germline-derived CDR1 and CDR2 are SEHNR and FQNEAQ (reference sequence). The CDR3 is 15 residues long. The V segment lost 5 bases and the J segment 4 bases; nucleotides outside the gene matches: 8. The CDR3 sequence is CASSTKGQGTYEQYF. The CDR3 DNA reads TGTGCCAGCAGCACAAAGGGACAGGGGACGTACGAGCAGTACTTC. The full variable domain, with the rest looked up from reference TRBV7-9 and TRBJ2-7, is DTGVSQNPRHKITKRGQNVTFRCDPISEHNRLYWYRQTLGQGPEFLTYFQNEAQLEKSRLLSDRFSAERPKGSFSTLEIQRTEQGDSAMYLCASSTKGQGTYEQYFGPGTRLTVT.

The J gene is TRBJ1-2, the V gene TRBV7-9; 7 nucleotides match TRBD1. This CDR3 is built from 15 residues. V gave up 1 base and J gave up 6 bases; unmatched junction bases: 8. Germline V lookup: CDR1 SEHNR, CDR2 FQNEAQ (reference sequence). The CDR3 is CASSLGSHRGDGYTF. CDR3 DNA: TGTGCCAGCAGCTTAGGGAGTCACAGGGGAGATGGCTACACCTTC.

This chain uses TRBV27 with TRBJ1-3; D uncertain. Germline loops: CDR1 MNHEY, CDR2 SMNVEV (reference sequence). This CDR3 region has 15 residues. The V end was cut by 6 bases, the J end by 1 base, with 13 bases between. CDR3 amino acids: CASSPNPRSGNTIYF. The CDR3 DNA sequence: TGTGCCAGCAGCCCCAATCCCAGATCTGGAAACACCATATATTTT.

V and J are TRBV5-1 and TRBJ2-7, with 10 bases lining up with TRBD1. Germline V gene data show CDR1 as SGHRS and CDR2 as YFSETQ. V shed 3 bases, J shed 5 bases, and the junction held 5 bases outside the gene matches. CDR3 length: 14 amino acids. The CDR3 loop is CASSSDRGPDEQYF. As DNA, the CDR3 is TGCGCCAGCAGCTCCGACAGGGGGCCAGACGAGCAGTACTTC.

A note on this clone: Other DNA sequences in the sample encode the same CDR3. The chain is built from TRBV6-5 and TRBJ1-1, with D uncertain. Germline V lookup: CDR1 MNHEY, CDR2 SVGAGI. The CDR3 covers 13 residues. Trimming cost V 0 bases and J 5 bases, with 7 bases left between them. The CDR3 spells CASSYSENTEAFF. DNA of the CDR3: TGTGCCAGCAGTTACTCAGAGAATACTGAAGCTTTCTTT.

The chain employs TRBV7-9 and TRBJ1-4; 10 positions agree with TRBD1. The V gene end was trimmed by 7 bases and the J gene end by 7 bases; junction bases not matched to a gene: 15. This CDR3 is 17 amino acids long. Germline CDR1 SEHNR, CDR2 FQNEAQ (reference sequence). In DNA, the CDR3 is TGTGCCAGCACCGTCGGGACAGGGGAATTTGCGGGTGAAAAACTGTTTTTT. The encoded protein is CASTVGTGEFAGEKLFF.

The chain links TRBV6-4 to TRBJ2-1; 11 nucleotides line up with TRBD2. This CDR3 has 15 residues. Trimming removed 7 bases from V and 3 bases from J; junction bases left unmatched: 5. Germline CDR1 MRHNA, CDR2 SNTAGT. The CDR3 region has the DNA TGTGCCAGCACCAAACTAGCGGGAGACTACAATGAGCAGTTCTTC. This translates into CASTKLAGDYNEQFF.

The rearrangement links TRBV7-9 to TRBJ1-4; 8 bases are a match to TRBD1. With V trimmed by 4 bases and J by 6 bases, 10 bases remained unmatched. The CDR3 is 16 amino acids. The germline V gene has CDR1 SEHNR and CDR2 FQNEAQ (reference sequence). The CDR3 bases are TGTGCCAGCAGCTACAAAGGACAGGGTTCGTATGAAAAACTGTTTTTT. Its translation: CASSYKGQGSYEKLFF. The full variable domain, in which reference TRBV7-9 and TRBJ1-4 provide the parts outside the CDR3, is DTGVSQNPRHKITKRGQNVTFRCDPISEHNRLYWYRQTLGQGPEFLTYFQNEAQLEKSRLLSDRFSAERPKGSFSTLEIQRTEQGDSAMYLCASSYKGQGSYEKLFFGSGTQLSVL.

The chain carries TRBV2 and TRBJ2-1; 13 positions agree with TRBD2. Germline CDR1 reads SNHLY; CDR2 reads FYNNEI. Trimming cost V 11 bases and J 6 bases; bases outside gene matches: 7. The CDR3 has 14 amino acids. CDR3 nucleotide sequence: TGTGCCTGCCCACTAGCGGGAGGGCGCAATGAGCAGTTCTTC. As protein: CACPLAGGRNEQFF.

This clone was observed a few times. The chain joins TRBV11-1 to TRBJ1-4, with D maybe TRBD1 (5 bases). The CDR3 covers 15 residues. Germline CDR1 reads SGHAT; CDR2 reads FQDESV (reference sequence). V was trimmed by 5 bases and J by 4 bases, leaving 14 bases between them. This CDR3 is CASSRGDENNEKLFF. The DNA for the CDR3 is TGTGCCAGCAGCCGAGGGGACGAGAATAATGAAAAACTGTTTTTT.

The V and J genes are TRBV7-9 and TRBJ2-7; either TRBD1 or TRBD2 may supply D (6 bases each). Germline-derived CDR1 and CDR2 are SEHNR and FQNEAQ (reference sequence). The CDR3 totals 15 residues. V was clipped by 5 bases and J by 2 bases, with 16 bases between them. The CDR3 loop reads CASSLGGRPAYEQYF. The CDR3 DNA reads TGTGCCAGCAGCCTTGGGGGGCGCCCGGCCTACGAGCAGTACTTC.

V is TRBV6-1 and J is TRBJ1-5, with 7 bases lining up with TRBD1. The J segment lost 6 bases and the V segment lost 4 bases, leaving 6 bases of the junction unmatched. The CDR3 contains 14 residues. The germline gives CDR1 MNHNS, CDR2 SASEGT. CDR3: CASSVIGGGQPQHF. The CDR3, as DNA: TGTGCCAGCAGTGTAATAGGGGGCGGTCAGCCCCAGCATTTT.

The genes are TRBV19 and TRBJ1-1; 9 bases match TRBD1. This CDR3 is 14 amino acids long. Germline CDR1 reads LNHDA; CDR2 reads SQIVND (reference sequence). The trim removed 7 bases at V and 1 base at J, leaving 4 bases unmatched. The CDR3 sequence is CASIQTGGNTEAFF. CDR3 DNA: TGTGCCAGTATCCAGACAGGGGGGAACACTGAAGCTTTCTTT.

This rearrangement joins TRBV19 to TRBJ2-7; maybe TRBD1 (6 bases). This CDR3 region has 15 residues. Per the germline V gene, CDR1 is LNHDA and CDR2 is SQIVND (reference sequence). Trimming took 5 bases from V and 0 from J, leaving 14 bases between them. This CDR3 reads CASSPRTDYSYEQYF. In DNA, the CDR3 is TGTGCCAGTAGTCCTCGGACAGATTACTCCTACGAGCAGTACTTC.

The gene calls are TRBV5-1 and TRBJ2-1, with 8 bases lining up with TRBD2. Unmatched junction bases numbered 23, after V lost 0 bases and J lost 0 bases. CDR3 length: 23 residues. Germline loops: CDR1 SGHRS, CDR2 YFSETQ. In DNA, the CDR3 is TGCGCCAGCAGCTTGGGGACACCTACTAGCGGCTTATTGATGTTTAGCTCCTACAATGAGCAGTTCTTC. Encoded protein: CASSLGTPTSGLLMFSSYNEQFF.

The chain uses TRBV7-8 and TRBJ1-5; D gene unclear. V shed 1 base and J shed 4 bases, with 5 bases lying between them. The length of the CDR3 is 13 residues. Germline lookup yields CDR1 SGHVS and CDR2 FQNEAQ. The CDR3, as DNA: TGTGCCAGCAGCTTAGAGGAAAATCAGCCCCAGCATTTT. Translated, it gives CASSLEENQPQHF.

CDR3 residues: CASNEGLDGYTF. In nucleotides, the CDR3 is TGTGCCAGCAATGAGGGGCTCGATGGCTACACCTTC. The gene calls are TRBV2 and TRBJ1-2; tentative D call: TRBD1 (5 bases). Germline CDR1 SNHLY, CDR2 FYNNEI. Deletions cut 7 bases from V and 6 bases from J, with 12 bases between. The CDR3 contains 12 residues.